A selection of T cell receptor beta chains follows, all from one sample in a study of blood T cell repertoires in COVID-19. Some clones are missing from TCRdb's copy, which holds only in-frame ones; the method was immunoSEQ multiplex PCR. The sample carries roughly 78,000 clones, over 80% recorded once. The sequencing sample was made of peripheral blood. The origin of the receptors is a man between 45 and 60 years old with COVID-19, enrolled during active disease. CDR3s include the opening cysteine and the closing phenylalanine or tryptophan. Each record gives: clone size, V gene, D gene, J gene, CDR3 protein, CDR3 DNA. The D gene is left open where the match is weak. Where a row states a size, it is once, few, many or the class of an expanded clone; other rows omit it.

abundance: -; v_gene: TRBV19; d_gene: -; j_gene: TRBJ2-7; CDR3aa: CASSKGSAYEQYF; CDR3nt: TGTGCCAGTAGTAAGGGGTCCGCGTACGAGCAGTACTTC
abundance: -; v_gene: TRBV29-1; d_gene: TRBD2; j_gene: TRBJ2-3; CDR3aa: CSVALGLAVAEDTQYF; CDR3nt: TGCAGCGTTGCCTTAGGACTAGCGGTAGCTGAAGATACGCAGTATTTT
abundance: -; v_gene: TRBV28; d_gene: TRBD1; j_gene: TRBJ1-5; CDR3aa: CASSLSGQGPSFGNQPQHF; CDR3nt: TGTGCCAGCAGTTTATCCGGACAGGGGCCATCTTTTGGCAATCAGCCCCAGCATTTT
abundance: -; v_gene: TRBV29-1; d_gene: -; j_gene: TRBJ2-1; CDR3aa: CSVAGQTEGVSFNEQFF; CDR3nt: TGCAGCGTTGCTGGCCAGACAGAGGGGGTATCTTTCAATGAGCAGTTCTTC
abundance: -; v_gene: TRBV7-6; d_gene: TRBD1; j_gene: TRBJ1-1; CDR3aa: CASSFGTGENTEAFF; CDR3nt: TGTGCCAGCAGCTTTGGGACAGGTGAAAACACTGAAGCTTTCTTT
abundance: -; v_gene: TRBV10-3; d_gene: TRBD1; j_gene: TRBJ2-5; CDR3aa: CAIRGDRGGETQYF; CDR3nt: TGTGCCATCCGTGGGGACAGGGGAGGGGAGACCCAGTACTTC
abundance: -; v_gene: TRBV6-1; d_gene: TRBD2; j_gene: TRBJ2-7; CDR3aa: CASSEFGTSGRAYEQYF; CDR3nt: TGTGCCAGCAGTGAATTCGGGACTAGCGGGAGGGCCTACGAGCAGTACTTC
abundance: -; v_gene: TRBV28; d_gene: -; j_gene: TRBJ2-7; CDR3aa: CASALSSNSYEQYF; CDR3nt: TGTGCCAGCGCTCTCTCCAGTAACTCCTACGAGCAGTACTTC
abundance: -; v_gene: TRBV7-9; d_gene: -; j_gene: TRBJ2-3; CDR3aa: CASSPTGVGTDTQYF; CDR3nt: TGTGCCAGCAGCCCTACCGGGGTAGGCACAGATACGCAGTATTTT
abundance: -; v_gene: TRBV7-9; d_gene: TRBD2; j_gene: TRBJ2-1; CDR3aa: CASSSSGMPHEQFF; CDR3nt: TGTGCCAGCAGCTCTAGCGGGATGCCCCATGAGCAGTTCTTC
abundance: few; v_gene: TRBV10-1; d_gene: TRBD1; j_gene: TRBJ1-4; CDR3aa: CASSETTGDEKLFF; CDR3nt: TGCGCCAGCAGTGAGACCACAGGGGATGAAAAACTGTTTTTT
abundance: once; v_gene: TRBV6-1; d_gene: -; j_gene: TRBJ1-5; CDR3aa: CASSESEGVGNQPQHF; CDR3nt: TGTGCCAGCAGTGAATCTGAAGGGGTCGGCAATCAGCCCCAGCATTTT
abundance: -; v_gene: TRBV27; d_gene: -; j_gene: TRBJ2-3; CDR3aa: CASSRIRATQYF; CDR3nt: TGTGCCAGCAGCCGTATCAGGGCTACGCAGTATTTT
abundance: -; v_gene: TRBV6-5; d_gene: -; j_gene: TRBJ2-1; CDR3aa: CASSYYSNEQFF; CDR3nt: TGTGCCAGCAGTTACTACTCCAATGAGCAGTTCTTC
abundance: -; v_gene: TRBV5-1; d_gene: TRBD1; j_gene: TRBJ2-7; CDR3aa: CASSFGQGHSYEQYF; CDR3nt: TGCGCCAGCAGCTTTGGACAGGGCCACTCCTACGAGCAGTACTTC
abundance: once; v_gene: TRBV2; d_gene: TRBD1; j_gene: TRBJ1-1; CDR3aa: CASSAGQGVRTEAFF; CDR3nt: TGTGCCAGCAGTGCTGGACAGGGGGTGAGGACTGAAGCTTTCTTT
abundance: -; v_gene: TRBV7-2; d_gene: -; j_gene: TRBJ2-7; CDR3aa: CASSFGHTSYEQYF; CDR3nt: TGTGCCAGCAGCTTCGGACATACATCCTACGAGCAGTACTTC
abundance: -; v_gene: TRBV6-5; d_gene: TRBD1; j_gene: TRBJ1-5; CDR3aa: CASRAGQANQPQHF; CDR3nt: TGTGCCAGCAGGGCAGGACAGGCTAATCAGCCCCAGCATTTT
abundance: -; v_gene: TRBV11-3; d_gene: TRBD2; j_gene: TRBJ2-1; CDR3aa: CASSRTSGAPYNEQFF; CDR3nt: TGTGCCAGCAGCCGAACGAGCGGGGCCCCCTACAATGAGCAGTTCTTC
abundance: many; v_gene: TRBV19; d_gene: -; j_gene: TRBJ2-7; CDR3aa: CASSVLGGSSYEQYF; CDR3nt: TGTGCCAGTAGTGTGTTGGGGGGATCCTCCTACGAGCAGTACTTC
abundance: -; v_gene: TRBV7-3; d_gene: TRBD2; j_gene: TRBJ2-5; CDR3aa: CASSWTSGETQYF; CDR3nt: TGTGCCAGCAGCTGGACTAGTGGGGAGACCCAGTACTTC
abundance: -; v_gene: TRBV6-5; d_gene: -; j_gene: TRBJ2-2; CDR3aa: CASSKNTGELFF; CDR3nt: TGTGCCAGCAGCAAGAACACCGGGGAGCTGTTTTTT
abundance: -; v_gene: TRBV11-3; d_gene: TRBD2; j_gene: TRBJ2-7; CDR3aa: CASNLKREIDEQYF; CDR3nt: TGTGCCAGCAACTTAAAGCGGGAGATCGACGAGCAGTACTTC
abundance: -; v_gene: TRBV6-6; d_gene: TRBD1; j_gene: TRBJ2-1; CDR3aa: CASSYSRQGYNEQFF; CDR3nt: TGTGCCAGCAGTTACTCAAGACAGGGATACAATGAGCAGTTCTTC
abundance: -; v_gene: TRBV5-5; d_gene: TRBD1; j_gene: TRBJ1-5; CDR3aa: CASSLATGTNQPQHF; CDR3nt: TGTGCCAGCAGCTTGGCGACAGGGACGAACCAGCCCCAGCATTTT
abundance: -; v_gene: TRBV6-1; d_gene: -; j_gene: TRBJ2-1; CDR3aa: CASSEGQYNEQFF; CDR3nt: TGTGCCAGCAGTGAAGGACAGTACAATGAGCAGTTCTTC
abundance: -; v_gene: TRBV15; d_gene: -; j_gene: TRBJ2-1; CDR3aa: CATSGGRAYNEQFF; CDR3nt: TGTGCCACCAGCGGAGGACGGGCCTACAATGAGCAGTTCTTC
abundance: -; v_gene: TRBV30; d_gene: TRBD2; j_gene: TRBJ2-7; CDR3aa: CAWSTGGTSYEQYF; CDR3nt: TGTGCCTGGAGTACGGGGGGGACATCCTACGAGCAGTACTTC
abundance: -; v_gene: TRBV7-2; d_gene: -; j_gene: TRBJ1-2; CDR3aa: CASSLVAEAGYTF; CDR3nt: TGTGCCAGCAGCTTAGTGGCCGAGGCAGGCTACACCTTC
abundance: -; v_gene: TRBV28; d_gene: -; j_gene: TRBJ2-7; CDR3aa: CASMIQASYEQYF; CDR3nt: TGTGCCAGCATGATACAGGCCTCCTACGAGCAGTACTTC
abundance: -; v_gene: TRBV30; d_gene: -; j_gene: TRBJ1-1; CDR3aa: CAWSLAGVGTEAFF; CDR3nt: TGTGCCTGGAGTTTGGCGGGGGTAGGCACTGAAGCTTTCTTT
abundance: -; v_gene: TRBV19; d_gene: TRBD1; j_gene: TRBJ2-7; CDR3aa: CASKGQGAAEQYF; CDR3nt: TGTGCCAGTAAAGGGCAGGGGGCCGCCGAGCAGTACTTC
abundance: -; v_gene: TRBV7-9; d_gene: TRBD2; j_gene: TRBJ2-7; CDR3aa: CASSLRAGNSYEQYF; CDR3nt: TGTGCCAGCAGCTTAAGAGCGGGAAATTCGTACGAGCAGTACTTC
abundance: medium-sized; v_gene: TRBV7-9; d_gene: TRBD1; j_gene: TRBJ2-7; CDR3aa: CASSSPGQGMYEQYF; CDR3nt: TGTGCCAGCAGCTCGCCGGGACAGGGGATGTACGAGCAGTACTTC
abundance: -; v_gene: TRBV6-5; d_gene: -; j_gene: TRBJ1-5; CDR3aa: CASSYLDQPQHF; CDR3nt: TGTGCCAGCAGTTACCTAGATCAGCCCCAGCATTTT
abundance: -; v_gene: TRBV7-6; d_gene: TRBD1; j_gene: TRBJ1-2; CDR3aa: CASSLLRDRPNYGYTF; CDR3nt: TGTGCCAGCAGCTTACTCCGGGACAGACCTAACTATGGCTACACCTTC
abundance: -; v_gene: TRBV10-3; d_gene: TRBD2; j_gene: TRBJ2-5; CDR3aa: CATLAGGQETQYF; CDR3nt: TGTGCCACCTTAGCGGGAGGACAAGAGACCCAGTACTTC
abundance: -; v_gene: TRBV19; d_gene: -; j_gene: TRBJ1-1; CDR3aa: CASSIGGVNTEAFF; CDR3nt: TGTGCCAGTAGTATAGGTGGAGTGAACACTGAAGCTTTCTTT
abundance: -; v_gene: TRBV29-1; d_gene: -; j_gene: TRBJ2-1; CDR3aa: CSVDRGISYNEQFF; CDR3nt: TGCAGCGTTGATCGCGGAATTTCCTACAATGAGCAGTTCTTC
abundance: -; v_gene: TRBV2; d_gene: TRBD1; j_gene: TRBJ1-2; CDR3aa: CASSLWTGREEGYTF; CDR3nt: TGTGCCAGCAGTTTATGGACAGGGAGAGAGGAGGGCTACACCTTC
abundance: -; v_gene: TRBV7-2; d_gene: -; j_gene: TRBJ2-7; CDR3aa: CASSFGGEYEQYF; CDR3nt: TGTGCCAGCAGCTTCGGCGGAGAGTACGAGCAGTACTTC
abundance: -; v_gene: TRBV7-8; d_gene: -; j_gene: TRBJ1-5; CDR3aa: CASSFQANSNQPQHF; CDR3nt: TGTGCCAGCAGTTTTCAGGCGAATAGCAATCAGCCCCAGCATTTT
abundance: -; v_gene: TRBV30; d_gene: TRBD1; j_gene: TRBJ2-2; CDR3aa: CAWGTGARTGELFF; CDR3nt: TGTGCCTGGGGGACAGGGGCTAGGACCGGGGAGCTGTTTTTT
abundance: few; v_gene: TRBV2; d_gene: TRBD2; j_gene: TRBJ2-7; CDR3aa: CARRPGEGQYF; CDR3nt: TGTGCCAGGCGGCCCGGGGAGGGACAGTACTTC
abundance: -; v_gene: TRBV24-1; d_gene: -; j_gene: TRBJ2-7; CDR3aa: CATSDFGLRYEQYF; CDR3nt: TGTGCCACCAGTGATTTTGGACTCCGCTACGAGCAGTACTTC
abundance: -; v_gene: TRBV18; d_gene: TRBD1; j_gene: TRBJ1-2; CDR3aa: CASSPLAEGARYGYTF; CDR3nt: TGTGCCAGCTCACCCCTTGCTGAGGGGGCGAGGTATGGCTACACCTTC
abundance: -; v_gene: TRBV7-2; d_gene: -; j_gene: TRBJ1-5; CDR3aa: CASSLPPGSNQPQHF; CDR3nt: TGTGCCAGCAGCTTACCCCCGGGTAGCAATCAGCCCCAGCATTTT
abundance: -; v_gene: TRBV5-4; d_gene: TRBD2; j_gene: TRBJ2-3; CDR3aa: CASSLAPSGSGTDTQYF; CDR3nt: TGTGCCAGCAGCTTGGCGCCTAGCGGGAGTGGCACAGATACGCAGTATTTT